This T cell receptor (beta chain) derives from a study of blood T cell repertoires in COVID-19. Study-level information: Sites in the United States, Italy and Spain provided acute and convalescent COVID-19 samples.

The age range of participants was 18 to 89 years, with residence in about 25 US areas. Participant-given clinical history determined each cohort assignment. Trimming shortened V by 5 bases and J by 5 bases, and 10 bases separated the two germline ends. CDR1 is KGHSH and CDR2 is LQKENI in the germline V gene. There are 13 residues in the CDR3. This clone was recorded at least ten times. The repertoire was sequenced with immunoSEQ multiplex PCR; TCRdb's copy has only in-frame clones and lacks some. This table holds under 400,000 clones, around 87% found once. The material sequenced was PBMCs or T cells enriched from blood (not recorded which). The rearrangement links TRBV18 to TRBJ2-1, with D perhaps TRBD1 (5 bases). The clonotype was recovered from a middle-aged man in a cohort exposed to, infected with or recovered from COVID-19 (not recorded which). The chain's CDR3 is CASSMSRDNEQFF. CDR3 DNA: TGTGCCAGCTCAATGTCCAGGGACAATGAGCAGTTCTTC.